This T cell receptor (beta chain) is from a study of blood T cell repertoires in COVID-19. Study-level information: Researchers got acute and convalescent COVID-19 samples from the United States, Italy and Spain. PBMCs, B-cell-depleted T cells, or T cells were the source of the cDNA or gDNA that made up the material.

This clone appeared a single time. Study processing details: The assay estimated nucleated cells by amplifying reference gene primers. Measured with immunoSEQ multiplex PCR; TCRdb has only the in-frame clones, and not every one. V and J calls and clone size are given by that table; D and trimming were obtained from the DNA. Of roughly 500,000 clones listed, 70% to 90% were seen once; the top ten hold approximately 2.9%. From germline, CDR1 is MNHEY and CDR2 SMNVEV (reference sequence). V lost 5 bases and J 4 bases, leaving 18 bases between the germline ends. The CDR3 is 17 residues long. Sequencing input: peripheral blood. This TCR was sampled from a human donor in a cohort sampled during active COVID-19. The chain links TRBV27 to TRBJ2-6, with D possibly being TRBD1 (6 bases). For the CDR3, the DNA is TGTGCCAGCAGTAAAGCAGGGGTAGGGATCGGGGCCAACGTCCTGACTTTC. This encodes CASSKAGVGIGANVLTF.